This passage covers 19 T cell receptor beta chains from one sample sequenced in a study of response to subunit inactivated influenza vaccine. In TCRdb, the RT-PCR reads were re-called with MiXCR into one record per CDR3 protein. The sample lists roughly 460,000 distinct CDR3 sequences; approximately 11% were seen once. The sample in question was PBMCs from blood, obtained about 6 weeks after vaccination. Source of these receptors: a man between 50 and 59 years old who received an inactivated influenza vaccine.

The chain employs TRBV2 and TRBJ2-1, with a tentative D call TRBD2 (5 bases). Between the trimmed V and J ends, which lost 6 bases and 6 bases, there was a span of 12 bases. CDR1 is SNHLY, CDR2 FYNNEI, per germline. The CDR3 sequence is 13 residues long. CDR3 in DNA: TGTGCCAGCAGAGGCGAGGCGGGCAATGAGCAGTTCTTC. This codes for CASRGEAGNEQFF.

This clonotype was seen a handful of times. CDR3 nucleotide sequence: TGTGCCAGCAGCCCCCGGACGGGACCCAGGACTTATGAGCAGTTCTTC. Translating it yields CASSPRTGPRTYEQFF. V usage is TRBV3-1 and J usage is TRBJ2-1, with D perhaps being TRBD1 or TRBD2 (5 bases each). The V gene lost 4 bases and the J gene lost 8 bases, with 21 bases spanning the gap. There are 16 residues in the CDR3. The germline CDR1 and CDR2 sequences are LGHDT and YNNKEL (reference sequence).

The chain uses TRBV7-9 and TRBJ2-3; 10 bases agree with TRBD1. CDR3 size: 17 residues. Losses at the gene ends were 5 bases for V and 2 bases for J; bases not matched to a gene: 10. Looked up from germline, CDR1 is SEHNR and CDR2 is FQNEAQ (reference sequence). For the CDR3, the DNA is TGTGCCAGCAGCCCCCCCCGGACAGGGGGTGCCACAGATACGCAGTATTTT. Its protein is CASSPPRTGGATDTQYF.

In its sample, this clonotype was seen many times. The DNA of the CDR3 is TGTGCCAGCAGTTTACAATTAGGGTTGTCAGATACGCAGTATTTT. It is translated as CASSLQLGLSDTQYF. The V and J genes are TRBV28 and TRBJ2-3, with D unresolved. V was shortened by 2 bases and J by 4 bases, with 13 bases between the two germline ends. Germline V gene data show CDR1 as MDHEN and CDR2 as SYDVKM. The CDR3 consists of 15 residues.

This clonotype was found a few times. DNA of the CDR3: TGTGCCAGCAGCCACCGACGGGGGACACTCAACACTGAAGCTTTCTTT. Its protein is CASSHRRGTLNTEAFF. The V gene is TRBV12-3 or TRBV12-4, the J gene TRBJ1-1, with D perhaps TRBD1 (6 bases). Trimming stripped 6 bases from V and 2 bases from J, with 19 bases between. This CDR3 region has 16 residues.

To note about this clonotype: Possible read error: a much larger clone is one base away. The chain carries TRBV20-1 and TRBJ2-1, with D possibly being TRBD2 (6 bases). Germline V lookup: CDR1 DFQATT, CDR2 SNEGSKA (reference sequence). The CDR3 covers 12 residues. The CDR3 nucleotides are TGCAGAGCCGAGGGACTCTCCAATGAGCAGTTCTTC. It encodes CRAEGLSNEQFF.

This clonotype was observed a few times. V usage is TRBV28 and J usage is TRBJ2-2, with TRBD2 as a possible D gene (6 bases). Germline lookup yields CDR1 MDHEN and CDR2 SYDVKM. This CDR3 has 15 residues. V was shortened by 7 bases and J by 3 bases, with 15 bases between the two germline ends. CDR3 region: CASTSAGVYTGELFF. DNA of the CDR3: TGTGCCAGCACCTCAGCGGGTGTGTACACCGGGGAGCTGTTTTTT.

This clonotype was counted at least ten times. This chain uses TRBV5-6 with TRBJ1-1; D gene uncertain. Germline V gene sequence: CDR1 SGHDT, CDR2 YYEEEE. Trimming took off 3 bases at V and 7 bases at J, with 10 bases between the two ends. The CDR3 extends over 12 amino acids. Here the CDR3 DNA reads TGTGCCAGCAGCTCCACGACTGGTGAAGCTTTCTTT. Its translation: CASSSTTGEAFF.

This clonotype was counted a few times. J is TRBJ1-5 and V is TRBV28; D may be TRBD1 (5 bases). The germline CDR1 and CDR2 sequences are MDHEN and SYDVKM. Trimming took 0 bases from V and 6 from J, leaving 24 bases between them. The CDR3 is 19 residues long. CDR3 protein: CASSLWSVGGRRGVQPQHF. CDR3 sequence (DNA): TGTGCCAGCAGTTTATGGAGCGTAGGCGGTCGTAGAGGGGTTCAGCCCCAGCATTTT.

This clonotype was observed a handful of times. The genes are TRBV3-1 and TRBJ1-1; no clear D gene. This CDR3 region has 14 residues. Looked up from germline, CDR1 is LGHDT and CDR2 is YNNKEL (reference sequence). Deletions cut 0 bases from V and 3 bases from J, with 8 bases between. CDR3 nucleotides: TGTGCCAGCAGCCAAGATGTAGGGTACACTGAAGCTTTCTTT. Protein product: CASSQDVGYTEAFF.

The table lists this clonotype with many counts. J is TRBJ1-6 and V is TRBV28, with D maybe TRBD1 (6 bases). The V end lost 2 bases, the J end lost 9 bases, and 8 bases lay between the germline ends. This CDR3 has 13 residues. Germline CDR1 MDHEN, CDR2 SYDVKM. The CDR3, as DNA: TGTGCCAGCAGTTTAACAGGGACTTCACCCCTCCACTTT. This encodes CASSLTGTSPLHF.

V gene TRBV20-1 combines with J gene TRBJ2-5; tentative D call: TRBD2 (6 bases). Between the trimmed V and J ends, which lost 1 base and 0 bases, there was a span of 12 bases. The germline V gene encodes CDR1 DFQATT and CDR2 SNEGSKA (reference sequence). This CDR3 is built from 15 residues. The CDR3 here is CSARVSGENQETQYF. The CDR3, as DNA: TGCAGTGCTAGAGTCTCGGGGGAAAACCAAGAGACCCAGTACTTC.

The V and J genes are TRBV5-1 and TRBJ2-1, with 7 bases identical to TRBD1. The CDR3 is 16 amino acids. Germline assignment: CDR1 SGHRS and CDR2 YFSETQ. J gave up 5 bases and V 4 bases, and 12 bases lay outside the gene matches. CDR3 protein: CASSRQSGQINNEQFF. In nucleotides, the CDR3 is TGCGCCAGCAGCCGACAATCGGGACAGATTAACAATGAGCAGTTCTTC.

The chain uses TRBV2 and TRBJ1-5; possible D gene TRBD1, 6 bases. Germline V lookup: CDR1 SNHLY, CDR2 FYNNEI. The CDR3 extends over 14 amino acids. Trimming shortened V by 6 bases and J by 2 bases, and 11 bases separated the two germline ends. This CDR3 reads CASRLQGGNQPQHF. CDR3 in DNA: TGTGCCAGCAGACTACAGGGAGGCAATCAGCCCCAGCATTTT.

CDR3 loop: CAISDSDSNQPQHF. In DNA form, the CDR3 reads TGTGCCATCAGTGACAGCGATAGCAATCAGCCCCAGCATTTT. The gene calls are TRBV10-3 and TRBJ1-5; D not resolved. The CDR3 sequence is 14 residues long. Trimming cost V 3 bases and J 0 bases, with 6 bases left between them. Per germline, CDR1 ENHRY and CDR2 SYGVKD.

This clonotype was found once. The V gene is TRBV3-1, the J gene TRBJ2-1, with D hard to call. This CDR3 comprises 12 residues. CDR1 and CDR2 from the germline V gene are LGHDT and YNNKEL (reference sequence). The ends were cut back, 2 bases at V and 12 bases at J, with 11 bases in the middle. CDR3 sequence (DNA): TGTGCCAGCAGCCAAACTTCTATCGGGCAGTTCTTC. Protein product: CASSQTSIGQFF.

Comment on this clonotype: Given a much more abundant clone one base away, this may be a read error. V gene TRBV10-3 combines with J gene TRBJ1-1; D not resolved. The CDR3 runs 14 residues. V gave up 5 bases and J gave up 1 base, with 11 bases separating them. Germline loops: CDR1 ENHRY, CDR2 SYGVKD. CDR3 nucleotides: TGTGCCATCAGTAGGAGGTCAGAGAACACTGAAGCTTTCTTT. It encodes CAISRRSENTEAFF.

This clonotype came up many times. The chain employs TRBV4-2 and TRBJ2-5; no reliable D call. Germline-derived CDR1 and CDR2 are LGHNA and YNFKEQ. The V end was cut by 4 bases, the J end by 2 bases, with 20 bases between. The CDR3 has 17 amino acids. The CDR3, as DNA: TGTGCCAGCAGCCTAGAACCCCGGACCCATAAACAAGAGACCCAGTACTTC. This gives the protein CASSLEPRTHKQETQYF.

This clonotype has a handful of counts. V and J are TRBV5-1 and TRBJ2-5, with a possible D match to TRBD2 (5 bases). Deletions cut 0 bases from V and 5 bases from J, with 14 bases between. This CDR3 is built from 15 residues. In germline, CDR1 is SGHRS, CDR2 YFSETQ. CDR3 residues: CASSLEWTQVETQYF. The CDR3 DNA reads TGCGCCAGCAGCTTGGAGTGGACTCAGGTGGAGACCCAGTACTTC.